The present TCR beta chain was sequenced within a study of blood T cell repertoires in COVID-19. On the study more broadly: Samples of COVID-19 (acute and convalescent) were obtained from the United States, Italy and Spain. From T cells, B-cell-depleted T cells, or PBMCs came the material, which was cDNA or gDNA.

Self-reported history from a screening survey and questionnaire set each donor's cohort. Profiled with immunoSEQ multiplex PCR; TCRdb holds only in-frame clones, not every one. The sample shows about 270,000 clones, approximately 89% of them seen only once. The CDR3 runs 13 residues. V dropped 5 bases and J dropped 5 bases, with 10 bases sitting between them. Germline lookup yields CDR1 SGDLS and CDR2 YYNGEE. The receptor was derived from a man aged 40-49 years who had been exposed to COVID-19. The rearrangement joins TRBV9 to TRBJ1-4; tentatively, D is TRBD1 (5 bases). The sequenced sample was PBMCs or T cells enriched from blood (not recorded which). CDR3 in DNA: TGTGCCAGCAGTAGACAGACCAATGAAAAACTGTTTTTT. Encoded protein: CASSRQTNEKLFF. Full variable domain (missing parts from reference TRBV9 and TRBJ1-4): DSGVTQTPKHLITATGQRVTLRCSPRSGDLSVYWYQQSLDQGLQFLIQYYNGEERAKGNILERFSAQQFPDLHSELNLSSLELGDSALYFCASSRQTNEKLFFGSGTQLSVL.